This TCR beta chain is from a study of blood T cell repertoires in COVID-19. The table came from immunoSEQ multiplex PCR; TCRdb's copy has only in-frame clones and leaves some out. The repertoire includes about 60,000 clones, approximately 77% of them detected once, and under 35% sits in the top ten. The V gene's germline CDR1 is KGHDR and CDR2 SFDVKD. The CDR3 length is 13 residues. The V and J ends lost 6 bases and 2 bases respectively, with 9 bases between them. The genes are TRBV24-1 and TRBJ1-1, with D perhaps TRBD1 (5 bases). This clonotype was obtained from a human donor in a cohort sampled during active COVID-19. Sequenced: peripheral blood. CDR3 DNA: TGTGCCACCAGTACGGGACTTAACACTGAAGCTTTCTTT. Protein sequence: CATSTGLNTEAFF.